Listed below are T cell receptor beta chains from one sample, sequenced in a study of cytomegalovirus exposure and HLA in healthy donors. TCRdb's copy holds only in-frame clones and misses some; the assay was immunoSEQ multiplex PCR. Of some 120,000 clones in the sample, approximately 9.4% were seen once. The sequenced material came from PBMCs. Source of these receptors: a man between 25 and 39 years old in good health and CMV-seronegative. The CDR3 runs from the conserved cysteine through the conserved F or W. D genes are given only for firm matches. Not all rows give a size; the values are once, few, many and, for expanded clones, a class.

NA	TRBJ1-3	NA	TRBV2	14	CASRLRESGNTIYF	TGTGCCAGCAGACTCAGGGAATCTGGAAACACCATATATTTT
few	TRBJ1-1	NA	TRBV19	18	CASNRAKTRGFSGTEAFF	TGTGCCAGTAACCGGGCGAAGACCAGGGGTTTTTCGGGCACTGAAGCTTTCTTT
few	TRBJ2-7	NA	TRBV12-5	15	CASGTLGGASYEQYF	TGTGCTAGTGGTACTCTGGGGGGAGCCTCCTACGAGCAGTACTTC
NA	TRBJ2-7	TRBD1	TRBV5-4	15	CASSLTGGAYYEQYF	TGTGCCAGCAGCTTGACAGGGGGCGCTTACTACGAGCAGTACTTC
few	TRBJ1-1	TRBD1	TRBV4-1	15	CASSHDRAYNTEAFF	TGCGCCAGCAGCCACGACAGGGCATATAACACTGAAGCTTTCTTT
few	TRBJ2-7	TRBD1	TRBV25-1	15	CASSDRDRASYEQYF	TGTGCCAGCAGTGACCGGGACAGGGCCTCCTACGAGCAGTACTTC
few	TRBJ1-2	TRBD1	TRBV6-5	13	CASRTGGDAGGTF	TGTGCCAGCAGAACGGGGGGGGACGCAGGGGGCACCTTC
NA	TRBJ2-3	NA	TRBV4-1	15	CASSRLGEAERTQYF	TGCGCCAGCAGCCGACTAGGGGAGGCGGAACGTACGCAGTATTTT
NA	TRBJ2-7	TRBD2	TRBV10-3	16	CATEESPGTSSYEQYF	TGTGCCACCGAAGAATCCCCGGGGACTAGCTCCTACGAGCAGTACTTC
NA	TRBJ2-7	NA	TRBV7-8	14	CASSRGHNSYEQYF	TGTGCCAGCAGCCGGGGACATAACTCCTACGAGCAGTACTTC
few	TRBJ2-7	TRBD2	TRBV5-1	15	CASSEVGGGGLEQYF	TGCGCCAGCAGCGAAGTCGGCGGGGGGGGCCTCGAGCAGTACTTC
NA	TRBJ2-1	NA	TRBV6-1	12	CASIDSRSEQFF	TGTGCCAGCATCGACTCGCGATCCGAGCAGTTCTTC
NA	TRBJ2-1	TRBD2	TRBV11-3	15	CASSKGLAGSNEQFF	TGTGCCAGCAGCAAGGGACTAGCGGGATCCAATGAGCAGTTCTTC
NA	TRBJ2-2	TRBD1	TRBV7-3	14	CASSSGQGEGELFF	TGTGCCAGCAGCTCCGGACAGGGGGAGGGGGAGCTGTTTTTT
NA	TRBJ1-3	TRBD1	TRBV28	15	CASSSQGGWGNTIYF	TGTGCCAGCAGTTCTCAGGGGGGCTGGGGAAACACCATATATTTT
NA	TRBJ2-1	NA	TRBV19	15	CASSKTAQDYNEQFF	TGTGCCAGTAGTAAAACGGCGCAGGACTACAATGAGCAGTTCTTC
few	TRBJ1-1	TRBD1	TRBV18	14	CASSPQGAITEAFF	TGTGCCAGCTCACCACAGGGGGCGATCACTGAAGCTTTCTTT
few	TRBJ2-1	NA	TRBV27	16	CASYYHGGSSYNEQFF	TGTGCCAGCTATTATCACGGAGGGAGCTCCTACAATGAGCAGTTCTTC
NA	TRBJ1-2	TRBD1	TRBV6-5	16	CASSYTGTATNYGYTF	TGTGCCAGCAGTTACACCGGGACAGCTACTAACTATGGCTACACCTTC
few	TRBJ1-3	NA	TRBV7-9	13	CASSRTEENTIYF	TGTGCCAGCAGCAGGACAGAGGAAAACACCATATATTTT
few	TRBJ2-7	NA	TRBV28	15	CASSRPLGSSYEQYF	TGTGCCAGCAGCCGGCCCCTCGGGAGCTCCTACGAGCAGTACTTC
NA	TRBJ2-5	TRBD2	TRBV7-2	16	CASSLLAGGEGETQYF	TGTGCCAGCAGCTTACTAGCGGGGGGCGAGGGGGAGACCCAGTACTTC
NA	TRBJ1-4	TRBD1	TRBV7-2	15	CASSAPGTGDEKLFF	TGTGCCAGCAGCGCCCCCGGGACAGGAGATGAAAAACTGTTTTTT